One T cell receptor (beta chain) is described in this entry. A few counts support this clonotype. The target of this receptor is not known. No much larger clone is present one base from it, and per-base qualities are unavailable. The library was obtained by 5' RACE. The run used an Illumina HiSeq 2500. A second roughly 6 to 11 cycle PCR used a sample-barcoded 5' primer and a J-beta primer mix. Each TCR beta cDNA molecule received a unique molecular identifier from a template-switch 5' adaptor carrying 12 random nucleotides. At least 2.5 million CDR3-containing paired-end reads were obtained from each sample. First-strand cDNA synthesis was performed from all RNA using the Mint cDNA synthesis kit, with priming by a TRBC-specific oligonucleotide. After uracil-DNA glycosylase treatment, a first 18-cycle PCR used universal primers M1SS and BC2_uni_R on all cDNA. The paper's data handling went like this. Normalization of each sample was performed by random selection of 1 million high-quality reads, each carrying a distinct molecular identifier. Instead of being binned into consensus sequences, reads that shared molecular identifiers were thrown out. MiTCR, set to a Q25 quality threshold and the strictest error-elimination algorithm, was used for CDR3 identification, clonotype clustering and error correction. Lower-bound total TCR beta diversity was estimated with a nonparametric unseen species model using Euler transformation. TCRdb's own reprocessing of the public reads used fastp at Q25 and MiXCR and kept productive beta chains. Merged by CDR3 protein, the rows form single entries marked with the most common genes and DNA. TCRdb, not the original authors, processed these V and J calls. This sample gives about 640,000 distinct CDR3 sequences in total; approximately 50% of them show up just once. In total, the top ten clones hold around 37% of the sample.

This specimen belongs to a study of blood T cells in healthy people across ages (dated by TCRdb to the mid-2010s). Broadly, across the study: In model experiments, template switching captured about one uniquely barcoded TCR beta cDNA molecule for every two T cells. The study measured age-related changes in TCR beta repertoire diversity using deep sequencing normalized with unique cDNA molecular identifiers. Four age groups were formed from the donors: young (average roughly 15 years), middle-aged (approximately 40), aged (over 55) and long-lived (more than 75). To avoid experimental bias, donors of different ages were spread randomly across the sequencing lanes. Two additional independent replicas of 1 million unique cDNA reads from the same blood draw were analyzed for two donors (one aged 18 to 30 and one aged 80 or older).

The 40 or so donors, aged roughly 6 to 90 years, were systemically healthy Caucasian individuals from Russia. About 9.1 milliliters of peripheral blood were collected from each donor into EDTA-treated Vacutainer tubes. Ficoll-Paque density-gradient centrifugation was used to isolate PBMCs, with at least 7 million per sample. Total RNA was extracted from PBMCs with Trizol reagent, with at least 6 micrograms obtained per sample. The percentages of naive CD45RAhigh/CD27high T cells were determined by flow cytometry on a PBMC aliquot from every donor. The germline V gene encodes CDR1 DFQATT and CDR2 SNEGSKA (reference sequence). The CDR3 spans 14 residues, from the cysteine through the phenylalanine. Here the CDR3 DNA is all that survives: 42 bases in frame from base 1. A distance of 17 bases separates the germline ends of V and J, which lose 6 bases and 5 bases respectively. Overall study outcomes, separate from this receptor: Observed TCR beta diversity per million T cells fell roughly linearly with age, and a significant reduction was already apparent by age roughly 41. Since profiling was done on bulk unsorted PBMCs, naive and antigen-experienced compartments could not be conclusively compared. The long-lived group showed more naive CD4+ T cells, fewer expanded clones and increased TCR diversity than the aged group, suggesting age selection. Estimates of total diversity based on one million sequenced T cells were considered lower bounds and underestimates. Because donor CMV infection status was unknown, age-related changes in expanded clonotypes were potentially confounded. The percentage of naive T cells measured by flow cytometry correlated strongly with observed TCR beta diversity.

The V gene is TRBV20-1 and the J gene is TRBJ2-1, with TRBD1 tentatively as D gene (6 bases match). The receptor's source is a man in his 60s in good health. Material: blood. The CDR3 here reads CSAPSNRAHNEQFF. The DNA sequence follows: TGCAGTGCCCCCTCAAACAGGGCCCACAATGAGCAGTTCTTC.